This T cell receptor (beta chain) comes out of a study of radiation and T cells in renal cell carcinoma. Overall study: Nephrectomy followed 15 Gy stereotactic body radiation by 4 weeks. Study-wide results and limits: From baseline, blood top tumor clonotypes peaked at 2 weeks post-radiation. Baseline intratumoral clonotype presence is unknown without pretreatment biopsies.

Time point of the sample: baseline pretreatment blood. The treatment: 15 Gy SBRT to primary tumor, nephrectomy 4 weeks later. In the case of this clone: The antigen is unknown.

Assay: immunoSEQ multiplex PCR; the TCRdb copy retains only in-frame clones and omits some. The table shows 130,000 or so clones, with roughly 84% occurring only once. The receptor was derived from a woman between 50 and 59 years old with renal cell carcinoma. The sequences come from blood, collected from a patient whose treatment included radiotherapy and nephrectomy.

Here the CDR3 reads CASSEGSNQPQHF. CDR3 nucleotides: TGTGCCAGCAGTGAGGGTAGCAATCAGCCCCAGCATTTT. This chain connects TRBV6-4 to TRBJ1-5; D not resolved. V was shortened by 3 bases and J by 0 bases, with 3 bases between the two germline ends. The V gene's germline CDR1 is MRHNA and CDR2 SNTAGT. CDR3 length equals 13 residues.